This T cell receptor beta chain was captured by sequencing in a study of T cell responses to AZD1222 COVID-19 vaccine. Study background: Recipients boosted at about 4 weeks or about 12 weeks are pooled. Notes on the study in general: Seropositivity was recorded at baseline in only 6 or 7 AZD1222 recipients. In a largely white British group with more females than males, clonal diversity was possibly underestimated. Two AZD1222 administrations were followed by greater Spike-specific TCR breadth and depth.

Per germline, CDR1 LGHDT and CDR2 YNNKEL (reference sequence). The CDR3 has 13 residues. V was pared by 8 bases and J by 5 bases, with 12 bases between. The repertoire was sequenced with immunoSEQ multiplex PCR; TCRdb's copy has only in-frame clones and lacks some. In the table there are fewer than 150,000 clones, about nine tenths of which are singletons. A note on this clone: Its specificity is unknown.

The TCR comes from an adult in good health. Specimen: peripheral blood, collected on day 0 of AZD1222 vaccination. This sequence joins TRBV3-1 (or the pseudogene TRBV3-2) and TRBJ2-2; D tentatively reads TRBD1 or TRBD2 (7 bases each). The CDR3 loop reads CASRRGGTGELFF. In DNA form, the CDR3 reads TGTGCCAGCCGCAGGGGGGGGACCGGGGAGCTGTTTTTT.